The sequence of this T cell receptor beta chain was determined in a study of blood T cell repertoires in COVID-19. Overall study: Some COVID-19 samples were acute and others convalescent; all came from the United States, Italy and Spain.

The protocol was immunoSEQ multiplex PCR, while the TCRdb copy is restricted to in-frame clones and leaves out a portion. Here the sample spans 150,000 to 170,000 clones, approximately 78% being singletons. CDR3 length: 12 residues. Trimming cost V 9 bases and J 5 bases, with 11 bases left between them. In germline, CDR1 is LNHNV, CDR2 YYDKDF (reference sequence). This sequence was found in an elderly man with acute or convalescent COVID-19. The sequencing input was peripheral blood. This chain connects TRBV15 to TRBJ2-1; D perhaps matches TRBD2 (6 bases). The DNA of the CDR3 is TGTGCCACTTCGGCGGGAAACAATGAGCAGTTCTTC. Translation: CATSAGNNEQFF.